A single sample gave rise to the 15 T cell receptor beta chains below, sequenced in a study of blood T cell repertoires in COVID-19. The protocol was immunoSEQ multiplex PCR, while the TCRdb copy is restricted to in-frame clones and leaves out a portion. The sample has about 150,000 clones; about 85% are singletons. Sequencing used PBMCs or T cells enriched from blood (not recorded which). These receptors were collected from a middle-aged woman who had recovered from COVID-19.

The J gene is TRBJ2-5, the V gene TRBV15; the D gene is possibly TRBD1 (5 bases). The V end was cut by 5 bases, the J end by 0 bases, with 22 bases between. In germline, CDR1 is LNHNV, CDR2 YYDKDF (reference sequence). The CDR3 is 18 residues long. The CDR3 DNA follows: TGTGCCACCAGCCCGAAGACAAGACAGACATTGTACCAAGAGACCCAGTACTTC. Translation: CATSPKTRQTLYQETQYF.

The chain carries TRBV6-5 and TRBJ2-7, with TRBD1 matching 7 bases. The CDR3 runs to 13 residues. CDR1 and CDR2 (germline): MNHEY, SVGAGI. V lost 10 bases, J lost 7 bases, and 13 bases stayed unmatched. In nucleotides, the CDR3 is TGTGCCACCCTCCGAGACAGGGTTGGGGAGCAGTACTTC. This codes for CATLRDRVGEQYF.

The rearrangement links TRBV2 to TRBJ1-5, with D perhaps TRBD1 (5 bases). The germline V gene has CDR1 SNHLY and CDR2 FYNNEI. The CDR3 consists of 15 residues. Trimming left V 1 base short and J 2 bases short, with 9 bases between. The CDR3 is CASSEGARGNQPQHF. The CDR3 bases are TGTGCCAGCAGTGAAGGGGCCAGGGGCAATCAGCCCCAGCATTTT.

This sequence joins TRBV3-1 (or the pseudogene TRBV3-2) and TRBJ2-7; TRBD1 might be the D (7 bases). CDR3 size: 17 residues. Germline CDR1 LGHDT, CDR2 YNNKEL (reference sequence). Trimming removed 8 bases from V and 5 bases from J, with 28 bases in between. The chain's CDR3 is CASSERVVGRGANEQYF. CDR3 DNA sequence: TGTGCCAGCTCCGAACGAGTGGTGGGCAGGGGGGCGAACGAGCAGTACTTC.

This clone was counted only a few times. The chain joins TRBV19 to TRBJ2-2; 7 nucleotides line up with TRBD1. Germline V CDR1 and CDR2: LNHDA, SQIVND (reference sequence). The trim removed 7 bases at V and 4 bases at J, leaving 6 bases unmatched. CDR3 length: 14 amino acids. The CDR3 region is CASKQGDLTGELFF. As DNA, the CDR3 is TGTGCCAGTAAGCAGGGGGACCTCACCGGGGAGCTGTTTTTT. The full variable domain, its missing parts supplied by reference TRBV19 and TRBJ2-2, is DGGITQSPKYLFRKEGQNVTLSCEQNLNHDAMYWYRQDPGQGLRLIYYSQIVNDFQKGDIAEGYSVSREKKESFPLTVTSAQKNPTAFYLCASKQGDLTGELFFGEGSRLTVL.

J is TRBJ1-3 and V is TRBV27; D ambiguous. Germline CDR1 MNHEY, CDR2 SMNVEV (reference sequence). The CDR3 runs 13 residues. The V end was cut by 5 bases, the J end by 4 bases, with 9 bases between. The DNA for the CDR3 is TGTGCCAGCAGTCTCGTCCCCGGAAACACCATATATTTT. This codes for CASSLVPGNTIYF.

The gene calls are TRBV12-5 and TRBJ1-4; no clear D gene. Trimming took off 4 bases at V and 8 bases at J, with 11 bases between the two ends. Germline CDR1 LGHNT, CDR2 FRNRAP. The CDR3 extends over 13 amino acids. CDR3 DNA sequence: TGTGCTAGTGGTTCCCAGGCTGGGGAAAAACTGTTTTTT. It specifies CASGSQAGEKLFF.

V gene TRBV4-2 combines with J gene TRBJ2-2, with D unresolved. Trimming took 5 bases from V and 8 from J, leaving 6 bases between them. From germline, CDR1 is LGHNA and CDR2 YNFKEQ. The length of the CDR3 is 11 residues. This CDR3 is CASSIEGELFF. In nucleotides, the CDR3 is TGTGCCAGCAGCATCGAGGGGGAGCTGTTTTTT.

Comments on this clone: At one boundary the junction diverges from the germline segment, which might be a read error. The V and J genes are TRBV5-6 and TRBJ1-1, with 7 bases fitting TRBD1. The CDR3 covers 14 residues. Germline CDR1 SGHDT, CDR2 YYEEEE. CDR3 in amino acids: CVSSPWTGNTEAFF. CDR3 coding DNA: TGTGTCAGCAGCCCCTGGACAGGGAACACTGAAGCTTTCTTT.

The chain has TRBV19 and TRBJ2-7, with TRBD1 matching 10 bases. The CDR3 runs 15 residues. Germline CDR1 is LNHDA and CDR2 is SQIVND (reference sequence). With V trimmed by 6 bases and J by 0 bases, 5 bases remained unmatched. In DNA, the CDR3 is TGTGCCAGTAGCCCGGGACAGGGGCTCTCCTACGAGCAGTACTTC. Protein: CASSPGQGLSYEQYF. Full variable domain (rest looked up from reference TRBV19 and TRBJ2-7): DGGITQSPKYLFRKEGQNVTLSCEQNLNHDAMYWYRQDPGQGLRLIYYSQIVNDFQKGDIAEGYSVSREKKESFPLTVTSAQKNPTAFYLCASSPGQGLSYEQYFGPGTRLTVT.

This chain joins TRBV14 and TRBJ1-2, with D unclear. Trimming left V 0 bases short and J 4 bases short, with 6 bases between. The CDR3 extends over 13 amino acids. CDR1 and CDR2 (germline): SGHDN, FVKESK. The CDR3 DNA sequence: TGTGCCAGCAGCCAAGAGACTATCTATGGCTACACCTTC. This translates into CASSQETIYGYTF.

The CDR3 reads CASSPRTSGSLYEQFF. CDR3 bases: TGTGCCAGCAGCCCCCGGACTAGCGGGAGCCTGTATGAGCAGTTCTTC. This chain links TRBV9 with TRBJ2-1; 13 bases fit TRBD2. CDR1 and CDR2 (germline): SGDLS, YYNGEE. The V and J ends lost 4 bases and 8 bases, in that order; junction bases with no gene match: 9. The CDR3 spans 16 residues.

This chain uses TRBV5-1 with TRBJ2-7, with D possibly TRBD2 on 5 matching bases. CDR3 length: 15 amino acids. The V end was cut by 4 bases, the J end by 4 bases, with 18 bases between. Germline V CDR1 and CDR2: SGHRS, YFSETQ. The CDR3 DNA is TGCGCCAGCAGCCCTAGGACGTATGGGGAGTACGAGCAGTACTTC. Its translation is CASSPRTYGEYEQYF.

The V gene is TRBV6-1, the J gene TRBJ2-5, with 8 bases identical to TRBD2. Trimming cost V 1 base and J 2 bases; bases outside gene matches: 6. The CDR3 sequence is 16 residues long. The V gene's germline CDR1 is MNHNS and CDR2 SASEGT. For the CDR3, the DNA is TGTGCCAGCAGTGAAGGAACAGCGGGGGTACAAGAGACCCAGTACTTC. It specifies CASSEGTAGVQETQYF.

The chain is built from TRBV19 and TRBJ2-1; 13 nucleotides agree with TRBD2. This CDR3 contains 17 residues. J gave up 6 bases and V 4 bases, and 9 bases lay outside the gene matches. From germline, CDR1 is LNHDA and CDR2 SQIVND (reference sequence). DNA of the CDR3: TGTGCCAGTAGTACCTACTATGGACTAGCGGGGGTCAATGAGCAGTTCTTC. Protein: CASSTYYGLAGVNEQFF.